The 25 T cell receptor beta chains in this list originate from one sample, sequenced in a study of T cell changes during pregnancy in multiple sclerosis. This table comes from immunoSEQ multiplex PCR, and its TCRdb copy is limited to in-frame clones, with some not included. The sample records 40,000 to 50,000 clones, 85% to 95% being singletons. The sequencing here drew on CD8+ T cells from peripheral blood mononuclear cells, taken in the third trimester of pregnancy. These receptors all stem from a female donor with multiple sclerosis, enrolled in a pregnancy study.

The rearrangement links TRBV6-5 to TRBJ2-5; no clear D gene. This CDR3 comprises 14 residues. V shed 0 bases and J shed 2 bases, with 7 bases lying between them. Germline assignment: CDR1 MNHEY and CDR2 SVGAGI. CDR3 protein: CASSYSARQETQYF. DNA of the CDR3: TGTGCCAGCAGTTACTCCGCTAGACAAGAGACCCAGTACTTC.

The chain has TRBV14 and TRBJ2-1, with D maybe TRBD1 (6 bases). This CDR3 has 13 amino acids. Germline lookup yields CDR1 SGHDN and CDR2 FVKESK. Trimming stripped 2 bases from V and 7 bases from J, with 9 bases between. This CDR3 reads CASSQNRVNEQFF. As DNA, the CDR3 is TGTGCCAGCAGCCAAAACAGGGTGAATGAGCAGTTCTTC.

The V and J genes are TRBV27 and TRBJ2-7; weak D call: TRBD2 (5 bases). The CDR3 covers 14 residues. The V gene lost 3 bases and the J gene lost 2 bases, with 11 bases spanning the gap. In germline, CDR1 is MNHEY, CDR2 SMNVEV (reference sequence). The CDR3 DNA reads as TGTGCCAGCAGTTTCCTTGACTATCCCTACGAGCAGTACTTC. Translated: CASSFLDYPYEQYF.

In regard to this clone: The junction shows a germline mismatch at one end, possibly a read error. The V call is TRBV7-7, the J call TRBJ2-1; D might be TRBD2 (6 bases). Looked up from germline, CDR1 is SSHAT and CDR2 is FNYEAQ (reference sequence). The CDR3 runs to 13 residues. In DNA, the CDR3 is TGTGCTAGCAGCCCCCTGGCGGGGAGGGAGCAGTTCTTC. Its translation is CASSPLAGREQFF. The variable domain in full, with the rest retrieved from reference TRBV7-7 and TRBJ2-1, is GAGVSQSPRYKVTKRGQDVTLRCDPISSHATLYWYQQALGQGPEFLTYFNYEAQPDKSGLPSDRFSAERPEGSISTLTIQRTEQRDSAMYRCASSPLAGREQFFGPGTRLTVL.

The V call is TRBV5-4, the J call TRBJ2-1; 8 bases line up with TRBD2. CDR1 and CDR2 (germline): SGHNT, YYREEE (reference sequence). V dropped 4 bases and J dropped 4; count of bases not matched to a gene: 10. The CDR3 is 16 amino acids. The DNA of the CDR3 is TGTGCCAGCAGCGTTCCGGGACTAGGTGAATACAATGAGCAGTTCTTC. Its translation: CASSVPGLGEYNEQFF.

V and J are TRBV27 and TRBJ2-3; D ambiguous. Germline V gene sequence: CDR1 MNHEY, CDR2 SMNVEV (reference sequence). The germline V and J ends were trimmed by 10 bases and 1 base, with 9 bases remaining between them. This CDR3 comprises 12 residues. CDR3 loop: CATQTRTDTQYF. CDR3 in DNA: TGTGCCACCCAGACTCGCACAGATACGCAGTATTTT.

The chain uses TRBV6-1 and TRBJ1-4; D perhaps matches TRBD1 (5 bases). The CDR3 spans 16 residues. Germline V gene data show CDR1 as MNHNS and CDR2 as SASEGT. V was cut by 3 bases and J by 4 bases, with 15 bases left in between. The CDR3 region has the DNA TGTGCCAGCAGTGAGAATCAGGGTGACGGTAATGAAAAACTGTTTTTT. Translating it yields CASSENQGDGNEKLFF.

The chain is built from TRBV6-1 and TRBJ1-2; D possibly corresponds to TRBD1 (5 bases). Between the trimmed V and J ends, which lost 2 bases and 1 base, there was a span of 17 bases. The CDR3 is 17 residues long. Germline CDR1 and CDR2: MNHNS and SASEGT. The CDR3 nucleotides read TGTGCCAGCAGTGAACACTTGACAGAACCAATTAACTATGGCTACACCTTC. Its protein is CASSEHLTEPINYGYTF.

This clone is a singleton in its sample. This chain joins TRBV7-2 and TRBJ2-7; TRBD1 matches at 8 bases. After removal of 5 bases from V and 3 bases from J, the junction contained 12 bases not matched to a gene. CDR3 length equals 16 residues. In germline, CDR1 is SGHTA, CDR2 FQGNSA. The CDR3 region has the DNA TGTGCCAGCAGCCCGCCGCAGGGGGCCCACTTCTACGAGCAGTACTTC. This gives the protein CASSPPQGAHFYEQYF.

V gene TRBV28 combines with J gene TRBJ2-3; TRBD2 matches at 16 bases. There are 20 residues in the CDR3. V shed 4 bases, J shed 0 bases, and the junction held 10 bases outside the gene matches. Germline V gene lookup returns CDR1 MDHEN and CDR2 SYDVKM. The CDR3 DNA sequence: TGTGCCAGCAGTTATGGGATGGGACTAGCGGGAGGGACTAGCACAGATACGCAGTATTTT. Protein: CASSYGMGLAGGTSTDTQYF.

The chain employs TRBV7-8 and TRBJ2-1; 11 nucleotides line up with TRBD2. The CDR3 loop spans 16 amino acids. V shed 1 base, J shed 8 bases, and the junction held 7 bases outside the gene matches. Per the germline V gene, CDR1 is SGHVS and CDR2 is FQNEAQ. The CDR3 loop reads CASSLVVTSGIDEQFF. The CDR3 DNA follows: TGTGCCAGCAGCTTAGTAGTGACTAGCGGGATCGATGAGCAGTTCTTC.

This rearrangement joins TRBV28 to TRBJ2-7; possibly TRBD1 for D (6 bases). V was trimmed by 6 bases and J by 4 bases, leaving 22 bases between them. Germline assignment: CDR1 MDHEN and CDR2 SYDVKM. The CDR3 sequence is 16 residues long. The CDR3 sequence is CASRTGTLIGGYEQYF. The CDR3 DNA reads as TGTGCCAGCAGAACCGGGACGCTCATAGGGGGATACGAGCAGTACTTC.

The chain is built from TRBV30 and TRBJ2-5; D is unclear. Gene TRBJ2-7 matches the end of the DNA better, so the J call may be wrong. The CDR3 covers 11 residues. CDR1 and CDR2 from the germline V gene are GTSNPN and SVGIG (reference sequence). CDR3 in amino acids: CAWGTVHEQYF. The DNA of the CDR3 is TGTGCCTGGGGAACAGTGCACGAGCAGTACTTC.

V is TRBV5-1 and J is TRBJ2-1, with TRBD2 as a possible D gene (6 bases). Per the germline V gene, CDR1 is SGHRS and CDR2 is YFSETQ. V shed 2 bases and J shed 4 bases, with 10 bases lying between them. CDR3 length: 14 residues. The CDR3: CASSFETSYNEQFF. CDR3 nucleotides: TGCGCCAGCAGCTTCGAGACTAGTTACAATGAGCAGTTCTTC.

J is TRBJ2-7 and V is TRBV15, with a tentative D call TRBD1 (5 bases). Deletions cut 3 bases from V and 4 bases from J, with 19 bases between. The CDR3 is made up of 16 amino acids. Germline V gene sequence: CDR1 LNHNV, CDR2 YYDKDF (reference sequence). The CDR3 loop is CATSRGPGFEGYEQYF. In DNA form, the CDR3 reads TGTGCCACCAGCAGGGGGCCTGGGTTCGAAGGGTACGAGCAGTACTTC.

The chain links TRBV5-4 to TRBJ2-7, with no clear D. V was clipped by 2 bases and J by 0 bases, with 9 bases between them. Germline V lookup: CDR1 SGHNT, CDR2 YYREEE (reference sequence). CDR3 length: 14 amino acids. CDR3 nucleotide sequence: TGTGCCAGCAGCTTAGAAGACAACTCCTACGAGCAGTACTTC. Its translation: CASSLEDNSYEQYF.

The chain is built from TRBV5-1 and TRBJ2-7; D perhaps matches TRBD2 (6 bases). The V gene lost 3 bases and the J gene lost 0 bases, with 13 bases spanning the gap. The germline V gene encodes CDR1 SGHRS and CDR2 YFSETQ. This CDR3 comprises 15 residues. The CDR3 here is CASSSGRGSSYEQYF. CDR3 coding DNA: TGCGCCAGCAGCTCGGGACGGGGGAGCTCCTACGAGCAGTACTTC. Full variable domain (outside the CDR3, taken from reference TRBV5-1 and TRBJ2-7): KAGVTQTPRYLIKTRGQQVTLSCSPISGHRSVSWYQQTPGQGLQFLFEYFSETQRNKGNFPGRFSGRQFSNSRSEMNVSTLELGDSALYLCASSSGRGSSYEQYFGPGTRLTVT.

In its sample, this clone ranks as medium-sized. The chain combines TRBV4-3 with TRBJ1-2; 8 nucleotides align to TRBD1. CDR1 and CDR2 (germline): LGHNA, YSLEER. The CDR3 contains 16 residues. V lost 1 base, J lost 5 bases, and 9 bases stayed unmatched. The CDR3 sequence is CASSQGPLQGGYGYTF. Here the CDR3 DNA reads TGCGCCAGCAGCCAAGGACCGTTACAGGGGGGATATGGCTACACCTTC.

Only one count was recorded for this clone. Written as DNA, the CDR3 is TGTGCCTGGAGTGTACCGGACAGTGCTACCTACGAGCAGTACTTC. Its protein product is CAWSVPDSATYEQYF. The chain employs TRBV30 and TRBJ2-7; weak D call: TRBD1 (6 bases). Trimming removed 0 bases at V and 2 bases at J, with 14 bases between. The CDR3 spans 15 residues. Germline lookup yields CDR1 GTSNPN and CDR2 SVGIG (reference sequence). The variable domain in full, completed from reference TRBV30 and TRBJ2-7, reads SQTIHQWPATLVQPVGSPLSLECTVEGTSNPNLYWYRQAAGRGLQLLFYSVGIGQISSEVPQNLSASRPQDRQFILSSKKLLLSDSGFYLCAWSVPDSATYEQYFGPGTRLTVT.

The chain carries TRBV7-9 and TRBJ2-5; 7 bases are shared with TRBD2. J gave up 0 bases and V 5 bases, and 9 bases lay outside the gene matches. Germline V CDR1 and CDR2: SEHNR, FQNEAQ (reference sequence). The CDR3 has 16 residues. CDR3 in DNA: TGTGCCAGCAGCCTACCCCACGGGACTAACCAAGAGACCCAGTACTTC. Its translation: CASSLPHGTNQETQYF.

The V call is TRBV29-1, the J call TRBJ2-7; 8 nucleotides line up with TRBD2. The CDR3 spans 13 residues. The V segment lost 1 base and the J segment 5 bases; nucleotides outside the gene matches: 4. Per germline, CDR1 SQVTM and CDR2 ANQGSEA. The chain's CDR3 is CSVEGTSFNEQYF. CDR3 coding DNA: TGCAGCGTTGAAGGGACTAGCTTCAACGAGCAGTACTTC.

CDR3: CASSDWGSLGGTEAFF. The CDR3 region has the DNA TGTGCCAGCAGTGATTGGGGGTCCTTGGGAGGGACTGAAGCTTTCTTT. The rearrangement uses TRBV25-1 and TRBJ1-1; D possibly corresponds to TRBD1 (5 bases). Germline V gene lookup returns CDR1 MGHDK and CDR2 SYGVNS. CDR3 length: 16 residues. V was trimmed by 3 bases and J by 5 bases, leaving 19 bases between them.

The chain links TRBV5-4 to TRBJ1-1; D may be TRBD1 (5 bases). The CDR3 loop spans 13 amino acids. Trimming removed 4 bases from V and 5 bases from J, with 12 bases in between. The germline V gene has CDR1 SGHNT and CDR2 YYREEE (reference sequence). The DNA of the CDR3 is TGTGCCAGCAGCCCCCCGTCAGGGACTGAAGCTTTCTTT. Translated, it gives CASSPPSGTEAFF. Using reference TRBV5-4 and TRBJ1-1 for the parts outside the CDR3, the full variable domain is ETGVTQSPTHLIKTRGQQVTLRCSSQSGHNTVSWYQQALGQGPQFIFQYYREEENGRGNFPPRFSGLQFPNYSSELNVNALELDDSALYLCASSPPSGTEAFFGQGTRLTVV.

This clone was counted a single time. The rearrangement joins TRBV27 to TRBJ2-7, with D maybe TRBD2 (6 bases). Trimming took off 6 bases at V and 5 bases at J, with 20 bases between the two ends. Germline V lookup: CDR1 MNHEY, CDR2 SMNVEV (reference sequence). The CDR3 extends over 15 amino acids. The CDR3 sequence: CASSPDPGGRNEQYF. The CDR3 DNA reads as TGTGCCAGCAGCCCAGACCCTGGGGGGAGGAACGAGCAGTACTTC.

V is TRBV28 and J is TRBJ2-2; D might be TRBD2 (5 bases). Germline V CDR1 and CDR2: MDHEN, SYDVKM. Trimming stripped 3 bases from V and 3 bases from J, with 14 bases between. The CDR3 is 16 residues long. The CDR3 spells CASSFLLGVDTGELFF. The CDR3 DNA reads TGTGCCAGCAGTTTCCTATTGGGAGTCGACACCGGGGAGCTGTTTTTT.